This TCR beta chain was identified in a study of blood T cell repertoires in COVID-19. Study-level information: T cells, B-cell-depleted T cells, or PBMCs provided the cDNA or gDNA that served as material.

The repertoire was sequenced with immunoSEQ multiplex PCR; TCRdb's copy has only in-frame clones and lacks some. The sample includes around 300,000 clones, 80% to 90% seen only once; the top ten take around 5%. The CDR3 sequence is 13 residues long. CDR1 and CDR2 from the germline V gene are SEHNR and FQNEAQ (reference sequence). Trimming cost V 5 bases and J 8 bases, with 15 bases left between them. The study drew participants aged roughly 18 to 95 years from approximately 23 US areas. The J gene is TRBJ1-2, the V gene TRBV7-9; D is possibly TRBD1 (6 bases). The origin of this receptor is a man between 25 and 39 years old who had recovered from COVID-19. Sequenced: PBMCs or T cells enriched from blood (not recorded which). The CDR3 DNA follows: TGTGCCAGCAGCAAACAGGGTAGAAAGGGCTACACCTTC. This sequence encodes CASSKQGRKGYTF.